This T cell receptor (beta chain) was captured by sequencing in a study of T cells after posttransplantation cyclophosphamide. General study points: Donor CD8+ memory clones often dominated recipient blood repertoires at later times. Blood and skin or GI T cell repertoires showed limited TRB overlap. Recipient CMV seropositivity and CMV reactivation strongly tracked TRB clonality.

As concerns this clone: Its antigen remains unidentified.

V was cut by 0 bases and J by 3 bases, with 12 bases left in between. The CDR3 spans 16 residues. CDR1 is SGHVS, CDR2 FQNEAQ, per germline. TCRdb's copy holds only in-frame clones and misses some; the assay was immunoSEQ multiplex PCR. The profile shows about 52,000 clones, approximately 94% of them singletons. Sequencing was performed on PBMCs. This receptor was obtained from a woman in her 30s in good health and a related stem cell transplant donor. The chain uses TRBV7-8 and TRBJ1-5; tentative D call: TRBD1 (6 bases). In DNA form, the CDR3 reads TGTGCCAGCAGCTTAGCACTGTACAGGGACAATCAGCCCCAGCATTTT. This codes for CASSLALYRDNQPQHF. Combining the CDR3 with reference TRBV7-8 and TRBJ1-5 gives the whole variable domain GAGVSQSPRYKVAKRGQDVALRCDPISGHVSLFWYQQALGQGPEFLTYFQNEAQLDKSGLPSDRFFAERPEGSVSTLKIQRTQQEDSAVYLCASSLALYRDNQPQHFGDGTRLSIL.